The rows below give T cell receptor beta chains drawn from one sample of a study of control samples from healthy donors and cancer patients. Sequencing was performed with immunoSEQ multiplex PCR; in TCRdb, only in-frame clones are kept and a portion is missing. The sample yields 95,000 to 150,000 clones, approximately 88% seen once. Sequences were obtained from blood. Source of these receptors: a man aged 45-60 years in good health. Each CDR3 is given with its conserved first and last residue. A D gene is named only where the DNA matches it firmly. Only some rows state a clone size, as once, few, many or a class for expanded clones.

d_call | j_call | clone_size | v_call | cdr3_nt | cdr3_aa
- | TRBJ1-1 | - | TRBV3-1/TRBV3-2 | TGTGCCAGCAGCCAGAGGAGTCGGGCTGAAGCTTTCTTT | CASSQRSRAEAFF
- | TRBJ1-1 | - | TRBV5-1 | TGCGCCAGCAGCTTGGAAGGACCGTACATGAACACTGAAGCTTTCTTT | CASSLEGPYMNTEAFF
- | TRBJ2-1 | - | TRBV15 | TGTGCCACCAGCAGACAGGGGCAATATTACAATGAGCAGTTCTTC | CATSRQGQYYNEQFF
- | TRBJ1-4 | - | TRBV4-1 | TGCGCCAGCAGCCAACGCCAGGACGGTAATGAAAAACTGTTTTTT | CASSQRQDGNEKLFF
- | TRBJ1-1 | - | TRBV9 | TGTGCCAGCAGCGCCTTCCCCGACAGACCGAACACTGAAGCTTTCTTT | CASSAFPDRPNTEAFF
- | TRBJ1-1 | - | TRBV2 | TGTGCCAGCAGTGTGGCAGGGAACACTGAAGCTTTCTTT | CASSVAGNTEAFF
TRBD1 | TRBJ2-2 | - | TRBV2 | TGTGCCAGCAGTGACGGGACAGGGGGGCCCGGGGAGCTGTTTTTT | CASSDGTGGPGELFF
TRBD1 | TRBJ2-1 | - | TRBV7-9 | TGTGCCAGCAGAAGACAGGGTAGCACCTACAATGAGCAGTTCTTC | CASRRQGSTYNEQFF
- | TRBJ2-7 | - | TRBV19 | TGTGCCAGTAGTCTCCATAACCCGGGGGCCTTGAGCTCCTACGAGCAGTACTTC | CASSLHNPGALSSYEQYF
TRBD1 | TRBJ2-1 | once | TRBV7-8 | TGTGCCAGCAGCCCCCGTGGACAGGGTTTCGATGAGCAGTTCTTC | CASSPRGQGFDEQFF
- | TRBJ2-1 | - | TRBV3-1/TRBV3-2 | TGTGCCAGCAGCCAAGATCTAAGAAATGAGCAGTTCTTC | CASSQDLRNEQFF
TRBD1 | TRBJ1-2 | - | TRBV3-1/TRBV3-2 | TGTGCCAGCAGCCCTCGAGGGACAGGGGTCGGCTACACCTTC | CASSPRGTGVGYTF
- | TRBJ1-1 | - | TRBV6-6 | TGTGCCAGCAGCACAGGTCGTATGAACACTGAAGCTTTCTTT | CASSTGRMNTEAFF
- | TRBJ1-3 | - | TRBV19 | TGTGCCAGTAGTATCCAGGGGTGGTCTGGAAACACCATATATTTT | CASSIQGWSGNTIYF
TRBD1 | TRBJ1-1 | - | TRBV6-5 | TGTGCCAGCAGCAACAGGGGGAACACTGAAGCTTTCTTT | CASSNRGNTEAFF
- | TRBJ1-1 | few | TRBV11-2 | TGTGCCAGCAGCCCACCCCTTTCATTTACTGAAGCTTTCTTT | CASSPPLSFTEAFF
- | TRBJ2-1 | - | TRBV5-6 | TGTGCCAGCAGCTTGGGAGAAGGGGGCTCCTACAATGAGCAGTTCTTC | CASSLGEGGSYNEQFF
TRBD2 | TRBJ2-3 | - | TRBV5-6 | TGTGCCAGCAGCTTGGTTACTAGCGGGGGACTAAGCACAGATACGCAGTATTTT | CASSLVTSGGLSTDTQYF
- | TRBJ1-2 | - | TRBV20-1 | TGCAGTGCTAGTCCGGGGCAGGCTTACAACTATGGCTACACCTTC | CSASPGQAYNYGYTF
- | TRBJ1-4 | - | TRBV7-6 | TGTGCCAGCAGCCCACAGGGATCTTTTAATGAAAAACTGTTTTTT | CASSPQGSFNEKLFF
TRBD1 | TRBJ2-7 | once | TRBV5-1 | TGCGCCAGCAGCACCGGACAGGGCTACGAGCAGTACTTC | CASSTGQGYEQYF
- | TRBJ1-1 | - | TRBV5-1 | TGCGCCAGCAGCTTGGATGGGCCGCGGAACACTGAAGCTTTCTTT | CASSLDGPRNTEAFF
- | TRBJ2-7 | - | TRBV10-3 | TGTGCCATCAGCAAGACGGACGGTTCCTACGAGCAGTACTTC | CAISKTDGSYEQYF
TRBD2 | TRBJ2-1 | - | TRBV5-1 | TGCGCCAGCAGCTTGGGCGGGGGGACCTACAATGAGCAGTTCTTC | CASSLGGGTYNEQFF
TRBD1 | TRBJ1-1 | - | TRBV27 | TGTGCCAGCAGTTTAGTGGGACAGGGGAGGACTGAAGCTTTCTTT | CASSLVGQGRTEAFF
TRBD2 | TRBJ2-6 | - | TRBV4-2 | TGTGCCAGCAGCCAAGAAGCGGGGGTTGGGGCCAACGTCCTGACTTTC | CASSQEAGVGANVLTF
- | TRBJ1-6 | - | TRBV5-1 | TGCGCCAGCAGCTTGGAGGCAGGGCCTAAGGGAAGTTCACCCCTCCACTTT | CASSLEAGPKGSSPLHF
- | TRBJ1-1 | - | TRBV7-2 | TGTGCCAGCAGCTATGCTTCCGGGGGGGAAGCTTTCTTT | CASSYASGGEAFF
- | TRBJ2-1 | - | TRBV27 | TGTGCCAGCTCACTGAATCTGGACTTCTACAATGAGCAGTTCTTC | CASSLNLDFYNEQFF
TRBD1 | TRBJ2-3 | once | TRBV5-1 | TGCGCCAGCAGCCCGAGACAGGGGGCAGCAGATACGCAGTATTTT | CASSPRQGAADTQYF
- | TRBJ2-4 | - | TRBV9 | TGTGCCAGCAGCGTAGAAGGGGGGGCCGAAAACATTCAGTACTTC | CASSVEGGAENIQYF
- | TRBJ1-1 | - | TRBV27 | TGTGCCAGCAGTTTCCGCGGGAACACTGAAGCTTTCTTT | CASSFRGNTEAFF
- | TRBJ2-6 | - | TRBV2 | TGTGCCAGCACCCCGGTGGACATAGCCAACGTCCTGACTTTC | CASTPVDIANVLTF
- | TRBJ2-7 | - | TRBV2 | TGTGCCACCCTAACCGGGGATCCCTACGAGCAGTACTTC | CATLTGDPYEQYF
- | TRBJ2-3 | many | TRBV7-9 | TGTGCCAGCAGCGCACAAACAGATACGCAGTATTTT | CASSAQTDTQYF
- | TRBJ2-3 | - | TRBV18 | TGTGCCAGCTCACCACCGGACTCCCGAACGGGCAACACGCAGTATTTT | CASSPPDSRTGNTQYF
- | TRBJ1-5 | - | TRBV6-1 | TGTGCCAGCAGTGAAGCCGGGGGGCGCAGGCCCCAGCATTTT | CASSEAGGRRPQHF
- | TRBJ1-3 | - | TRBV10-3 | TGTGCCATCAGTGCGGGAAGGGTCGGAAACACCATATATTTT | CAISAGRVGNTIYF
- | TRBJ1-2 | - | TRBV7-9 | TGTGCCAGCAGCCTTGGACAGCTCTATGGCTACACCTTC | CASSLGQLYGYTF